This T cell receptor (beta chain) was obtained from a study of blood T cells in healthy people across ages. Peripheral blood was drawn, approximately 10 milliliters per donor. Extraction of total RNA produced a minimum of 5.5 micrograms from each sample. This clonotype has just a few counts. V dropped 5 bases and J dropped 8; count of bases not matched to a gene: 12. The CDR3 loop spans 16 amino acids. Germline-derived CDR1 and CDR2 are SGHVS and FNYEAQ. PCR was performed a second time for 7 to 11 cycles using a sample-barcoded 5' primer and a J-beta primer mix. Every single cDNA molecule received a tag from a template-switch adaptor with 12 random nucleotides. Each sample yielded at least 2.5 million CDR3-containing paired-end reads. Each CDR3 protein gets one entry after TCRdb re-called the 5' RACE reads with MiXCR. Of about 670,000 distinct CDR3 sequences in the sample, around 41% were seen once.

Material for sequencing was blood. The sequence was obtained from a man aged 80 or over in good health. The chain couples TRBV7-6 to TRBJ2-3; 11 nucleotides line up with TRBD2. Written as DNA, the CDR3 is TGTGCCAGCAGCCCCGTAGCGGGAGGGCCTCAAGGTACGCAGTATTTT. As protein: CASSPVAGGPQGTQYF.